One sample yielded the 23 T cell receptor beta chains listed below, sequenced in a study of naive and memory T cell subsets. The beta constant-region primer was an equimolar mix of two oligonucleotides covering TRBC1 and TRBC2. Four rounds of PCR amplified the ligated cDNA using nested alpha and beta constant-region primers plus SP2. One entry per CDR3 protein results from TCRdb running MiXCR on the UMI-ligation and nested PCR reads. Found here are approximately 80,000 distinct CDR3 sequences, around 9% of them singletons; the top ten hold over 0.95%. Sequencing input: naive CD8+ T cells from blood. The receptors derive from a human donor in good health.

The chain is built from TRBV5-1 and TRBJ1-6; D may be TRBD1 (5 bases). V gave up 5 bases and J gave up 7 bases, with 10 bases separating them. The CDR3 loop spans 13 amino acids. The V gene's germline CDR1 is SGHRS and CDR2 YFSETQ. CDR3 residues: CASRGELNSPLHF. As DNA, the CDR3 is TGCGCCAGCAGAGGGGAACTAAATTCACCCCTCCACTTT.

The chain uses TRBV12-3 or TRBV12-4 and TRBJ2-7, with 8 bases matching TRBD1. The CDR3 loop spans 14 amino acids. V dropped 4 bases and J dropped 5; count of bases not matched to a gene: 7. In nucleotides, the CDR3 is TGTGCCAGCAGTTCGGGGGACAGGTCCCACGAGCAGTACTTC. This codes for CASSSGDRSHEQYF.

The V call is TRBV9, the J call TRBJ2-3, with TRBD2 as a possible D gene (5 bases). Trimming pared 2 bases from V and 0 bases from J, leaving 10 bases between. Germline V CDR1 and CDR2: SGDLS, YYNGEE. CDR3 length: 15 amino acids. The chain's CDR3 is CASSVSAGSTDTQYF. The CDR3 region has the DNA TGTGCCAGCAGCGTCTCCGCGGGTAGCACAGATACGCAGTATTTT.

The chain employs TRBV6-2 or TRBV6-3 and TRBJ1-1, with D maybe TRBD1 (5 bases). Germline CDR1 reads MNHEY; CDR2 reads SVGEGT. The V gene lost 1 base and the J gene lost 5 bases, with 8 bases spanning the gap. The CDR3 is 13 residues long. The CDR3 spells CASSYLEGTEAFF. The CDR3 DNA reads as TGTGCCAGCAGTTACTTGGAGGGGACTGAAGCTTTCTTT.

This clonotype was picked up many times. The chain joins TRBV7-9 to TRBJ1-6, with 7 bases identical to TRBD1. Germline lookup yields CDR1 SEHNR and CDR2 FQNEAQ (reference sequence). The CDR3 runs 17 residues. After removal of 4 bases from V and 9 bases from J, the junction contained 15 bases not matched to a gene. CDR3 nucleotides: TGTGCCAGCAGCTCTCACGACAAGACAGGGTTCGGTTCACCCCTCCACTTT. This sequence encodes CASSSHDKTGFGSPLHF.

This clonotype has a count of ten or more. CDR3 amino acids: CASSLAPGANEQFF. The CDR3 DNA reads TGCGCCAGCAGCTTGGCACCAGGGGCGAATGAGCAGTTCTTC. The gene calls are TRBV5-1 and TRBJ2-1; possibly TRBD1 for D (6 bases). CDR3 length equals 14 residues. V gave up 0 bases and J gave up 7 bases, with 11 bases separating them. The germline V gene has CDR1 SGHRS and CDR2 YFSETQ.

This rearrangement joins TRBV28 to TRBJ2-7, with D possibly matching TRBD2 (6 bases). Germline V gene sequence: CDR1 MDHEN, CDR2 SYDVKM. The germline V and J ends were trimmed by 3 bases and 0 bases, with 12 bases remaining between them. The CDR3 contains 15 residues. The CDR3 loop is CASSLVAVSSYEQYF. Written as DNA, the CDR3 is TGTGCCAGCAGTTTGGTAGCGGTTAGCTCCTACGAGCAGTACTTC. The variable domain in full, completed from reference TRBV28 and TRBJ2-7, reads DVKVTQSSRYLVKRTGEKVFLECVQDMDHENMFWYRQDPGLGLRLIYFSYDVKMKEKGDIPEGYSVSREKKERFSLILESASTNQTSMYLCASSLVAVSSYEQYFGPGTRLTVT.

J is TRBJ2-3 and V is TRBV12-3 or TRBV12-4; 13 bases align to TRBD2. The CDR3 is 18 amino acids. Trimming cost V 6 bases and J 6 bases; bases outside gene matches: 15. The CDR3 region is CASSATLLAGGPGDTQYF. Here the CDR3 DNA reads TGTGCCAGCAGCGCAACCTTACTAGCGGGAGGGCCCGGGGATACGCAGTATTTT.

The chain is built from TRBV5-5 and TRBJ1-5; 11 nucleotides align to TRBD1. The CDR3 totals 16 residues. The germline CDR1 and CDR2 sequences are SGHKS and YYEKEE (reference sequence). Trimming cost V 4 bases and J 2 bases; bases outside gene matches: 5. The CDR3 region is CASSQGQGVGNQPQHF. The CDR3 DNA reads as TGTGCCAGCAGCCAGGGACAGGGGGTAGGCAATCAGCCCCAGCATTTT.

Only a few counts were recorded for this clonotype. The genes are TRBV7-9 and TRBJ2-5, with TRBD2 matching over 11 bases. This CDR3 contains 14 residues. V trimming: 5 bases; J trimming: 4 bases; junction bases outside the gene matches: 3. CDR1 is SEHNR and CDR2 is FQNEAQ in the germline V gene (reference sequence). CDR3 in DNA: TGTGCCAGCAGCACGGGACTAGCGGTAGAGACCCAGTACTTC. Amino acid sequence: CASSTGLAVETQYF. Drawing the rest from reference TRBV7-9 and TRBJ2-5, the complete variable domain is DTGVSQNPRHKITKRGQNVTFRCDPISEHNRLYWYRQTLGQGPEFLTYFQNEAQLEKSRLLSDRFSAERPKGSFSTLEIQRTEQGDSAMYLCASSTGLAVETQYFGPGTRLLVL.

V usage is TRBV4-1 and J usage is TRBJ1-1; D is possibly TRBD1 (5 bases). Germline CDR1 reads MGHRA; CDR2 reads YSYEKL. V shed 0 bases and J shed 0 bases, with 8 bases lying between them. The CDR3 has 15 residues. CDR3 region: CASSQDKGLNTEAFF. DNA for the CDR3: TGCGCCAGCAGCCAAGATAAGGGGCTGAACACTGAAGCTTTCTTT.

This clonotype was found many times. This sequence joins TRBV29-1 and TRBJ2-7; 8 bases map to TRBD2. After removal of 3 bases from V and 3 bases from J, the junction contained 10 bases not matched to a gene. The CDR3 loop spans 15 amino acids. Germline V lookup: CDR1 SQVTM, CDR2 ANQGSEA. This chain's CDR3 is CSVDDTSGANYEQYF. The CDR3 nucleotides read TGCAGCGTTGATGATACTAGCGGAGCAAACTACGAGCAGTACTTC.

This clonotype was counted between two and nine times. This rearrangement joins TRBV6-2 or TRBV6-3 to TRBJ2-2; TRBD2 matches at 16 bases. Per the germline V gene, CDR1 is MNHEY and CDR2 is SVGEGT. The J segment lost 6 bases and the V segment lost 5 bases, leaving 9 bases of the junction unmatched. This CDR3 is built from 18 residues. CDR3 in DNA: TGTGCCAGCAGTGTACCGGGACTAGCGGGAGGGCCTTCCGGGGAGCTGTTTTTT. Encoded protein: CASSVPGLAGGPSGELFF.

The chain uses TRBV9 and TRBJ2-5; the D call may be TRBD1 or TRBD2 (6 bases each). Germline V CDR1 and CDR2: SGDLS, YYNGEE. The CDR3 spans 14 residues. Trimming left V 0 bases short and J 5 bases short, with 11 bases between. CDR3 DNA: TGTGCCAGCAGCGTAGAGCCGGGGGCGGAGACCCAGTACTTC. It is translated as CASSVEPGAETQYF.

In this sample, this clonotype turned up a few times. This rearrangement joins TRBV27 to TRBJ2-3, with 10 bases matching TRBD2. The CDR3 is 17 residues long. CDR1 and CDR2 (germline): MNHEY, SMNVEV (reference sequence). The V gene end was trimmed by 10 bases and the J gene end by 0 bases; junction bases not matched to a gene: 13. The CDR3 is CATSPAGGRRSTDTQYF. The CDR3 nucleotides are TGTGCCACCTCACCAGCGGGAGGGAGGAGGAGCACAGATACGCAGTATTTT.

The chain recombines TRBV27 with TRBJ2-5; D remains ambiguous. V lost 2 bases to trimming and J lost 0 bases, with 7 bases between them. Germline V lookup: CDR1 MNHEY, CDR2 SMNVEV (reference sequence). CDR3 size: 14 residues. The chain's CDR3 is CASSLSPYQETQYF. The CDR3 DNA is TGTGCCAGCAGTTTAAGCCCCTACCAAGAGACCCAGTACTTC.

The rearrangement joins TRBV7-8 to TRBJ2-5, with TRBD1 matching 7 bases. J gave up 6 bases and V 5 bases, and 9 bases lay outside the gene matches. The CDR3 consists of 14 residues. From germline, CDR1 is SGHVS and CDR2 FQNEAQ. The chain's CDR3 is CASSRPTGKKTQYF. The CDR3 bases are TGTGCCAGCAGCCGCCCGACAGGGAAAAAGACCCAGTACTTC.

The chain combines TRBV2 with TRBJ1-1; TRBD1 agrees at 7 bases. The germline V gene has CDR1 SNHLY and CDR2 FYNNEI. The V gene end was trimmed by 7 bases and the J gene end by 5 bases; junction bases not matched to a gene: 10. The CDR3 extends over 14 amino acids. The CDR3 nucleotides read TGTGCCAGCACCTTGGACAGGTTTGGAACTGAAGCTTTCTTT. Its protein product is CASTLDRFGTEAFF.

This clonotype was seen repeatedly, ten times or more. This rearrangement joins TRBV10-1 to TRBJ2-5, with no clear D. Trimming left V 0 bases short and J 4 bases short, with 15 bases between. Germline lookup yields CDR1 WNHNN and CDR2 SYGVQD (reference sequence). CDR3 length: 16 residues. The CDR3 sequence is CASSESIVGDGETQYF. In nucleotides, the CDR3 is TGCGCCAGCAGTGAGTCGATCGTTGGCGACGGAGAGACCCAGTACTTC.

This clonotype showed up many times. J is TRBJ2-1 and V is TRBV12-3 or TRBV12-4, with 9 bases matching TRBD2. The CDR3 has 15 amino acids. Germline trimming cut 5 bases from V and 4 bases from J; bases unmatched to any gene: 6. The DNA of the CDR3 is TGTGCCAGCAGTCCTTGGACTAGCGAGTACAATGAGCAGTTCTTC. It yields the protein CASSPWTSEYNEQFF.

This clonotype occurred a few times. This chain uses TRBV12-3 or TRBV12-4 with TRBJ2-1; TRBD1 or TRBD2 may be the D gene (6 bases each). Trimming took off 10 bases at V and 3 bases at J, with 16 bases between the two ends. CDR3 length equals 14 residues. The CDR3, as DNA: TGTGCCACCAGGGGTCAGGAGGGCTACAATGAGCAGTTCTTC. It codes for CATRGQEGYNEQFF.

The rearrangement joins TRBV4-2 to TRBJ2-5, with D perhaps matching TRBD2 (6 bases). Germline CDR1 LGHNA, CDR2 YNFKEQ. V lost 0 bases and J lost 5, with 13 bases in between. The CDR3 runs to 15 residues. The CDR3 spells CASSQDAGTRETQYF. In DNA form, the CDR3 reads TGTGCCAGCAGCCAAGACGCGGGGACCCGGGAGACCCAGTACTTC.

This clonotype was observed many times. The CDR3 DNA reads TGCAGTGCGCGAATCAAGGGACCGATCGTCCTTCGGGAGACCCAGTACTTC. Translated: CSARIKGPIVLRETQYF. The chain links TRBV20-1 to TRBJ2-5; D may be TRBD1 or TRBD2 (5 bases each). V lost 6 bases to trimming and J lost 5 bases, with 28 bases between them. CDR1 and CDR2 (germline): DFQATT, SNEGSKA (reference sequence). This CDR3 spans 17 amino acids.